A single sample is the source of the 6 T cell receptor beta chains below, sequenced in a study of blood T cell repertoires in COVID-19. Sequencing was performed with immunoSEQ multiplex PCR; in TCRdb, only in-frame clones are kept and a portion is missing. This sample yields 15,000 to 20,000 clones, of which 91% are seen a single time; 3.5% to 5% belongs to the top ten. Sequenced input: peripheral blood. The receptor set was obtained from a human donor in a cohort sampled during active COVID-19.

In DNA, the CDR3 is TGCGCCAGCAGCTTCGGGGATGGGACAGGGGCGACGTTGGCTCAAGAGACCCAGTACTTC. It codes for CASSFGDGTGATLAQETQYF. This chain connects TRBV5-1 to TRBJ2-5; 10 nucleotides agree with TRBD1. J lost 2 bases, V lost 2 bases, and 18 bases had no gene match. From germline, CDR1 is SGHRS and CDR2 YFSETQ. This CDR3 spans 20 amino acids. Full variable domain (remainder filled in from reference TRBV5-1 and TRBJ2-5): KAGVTQTPRYLIKTRGQQVTLSCSPISGHRSVSWYQQTPGQGLQFLFEYFSETQRNKGNFPGRFSGRQFSNSRSEMNVSTLELGDSALYLCASSFGDGTGATLAQETQYFGPGTRLLVL.

The rearrangement uses TRBV6-7 and TRBJ1-1; 7 positions match TRBD1. TRBV6-7 is known as an ORF, though its function is uncertain. V dropped 7 bases and J dropped 0; count of bases not matched to a gene: 17. This CDR3 contains 18 residues. The CDR3 coding sequence is TGTGCCAGCAATACTCGGATACAGGGGCGCCCTATGAACACTGAAGCTTTCTTT. This gives the protein CASNTRIQGRPMNTEAFF.

The J gene is TRBJ2-3, the V gene TRBV4-3, with 8 bases aligning to TRBD2. Per germline, CDR1 LGHNA and CDR2 YSLEER. With 1 base clipped from V and 2 bases from J, the junction kept 8 bases outside the gene matches. The CDR3 consists of 17 residues. DNA for the CDR3: TGCGCCAGCAGCCAAGGTCGGGCGGGGGGTCCCACAGATACGCAGTATTTT. Translated: CASSQGRAGGPTDTQYF.

V usage is TRBV14 and J usage is TRBJ2-7, with 8 bases aligning to TRBD1. J lost 5 bases, V lost 5 bases, and 8 bases had no gene match. Germline lookup yields CDR1 SGHDN and CDR2 FVKESK. CDR3 length: 14 residues. The CDR3 protein is CASSNRDRSHEQYV. The CDR3 DNA reads as TGTGCCAGCAGCAACCGGGACAGGAGTCACGAGCAGTACGTC.

This clone was observed a single time. V and J are TRBV7-9 and TRBJ1-5; 8 bases agree with TRBD1. Per germline, CDR1 SEHNR and CDR2 FQNEAQ (reference sequence). Trimming at V came to 4 bases and at J to 4 bases, leaving 6 bases not matched to a gene. The CDR3 sequence is 15 residues long. CDR3 amino acids: CASSWGTGSNQPQHF. As DNA, the CDR3 is TGTGCCAGCAGCTGGGGGACAGGCAGTAATCAGCCCCAGCATTTT.

This chain links TRBV19 with TRBJ2-1; 10 bases fit TRBD2. The CDR3 loop spans 14 amino acids. The germline gives CDR1 LNHDA, CDR2 SQIVND (reference sequence). Trimming removed 7 bases from V and 8 bases from J; junction bases left unmatched: 8. As DNA, the CDR3 is TGTGCCAGTACCCCTAGCGGGAGCATCGATGAGCAGTTCTTC. It specifies CASTPSGSIDEQFF.